This T cell receptor (beta chain) derives from a study of CD8+ T cells in alopecia areata. As for the study in general: The authors grafted skin from approximately 6-13-month-old C3H/HeJ donors with spontaneous alopecia onto roughly 6-11-week-old female C3H/HeJ mice. The study, taken as a whole, reports: Sequence data from scalp samples additionally include resident alphabeta T cells of normal skin. More clonal than normal scalp was lesional scalp, particularly alopecia totalis/universalis.

This clone was counted between two and nine times. The antigen remains undetermined. Gene names are mouse gene names. The sequence runs out 4 residues before the end of the CDR3; the remainder is reconstructed from the germline J gene. Other DNA sequences in this sample translate to the same CDR3. Cells that came from pooled cutaneous lymph nodes were sorted using CD4, CD8alpha, NKG2D, NKG2ACE and other markers. This CDR3 comprises 15 residues. V lost 0 bases to trimming and J lost 0 bases, with 8 bases between them. Per the germline V gene, CDR1 is NNHDY and CDR2 is SYVADS. RNA extraction was followed by reverse transcription into cDNA, which acted as the sequencing template. Measured with immunoSEQ multiplex PCR; TCRdb has only the in-frame clones, and not every one. The sample has more than 250,000 clones, none seen only once.

Sequencing used CD4+ T cells sorted from a lymph node. This receptor was identified in a C3H/HeJ mouse with alopecia areata. The MHC haplotype of the strain is H2-k. The chain recombines TRBV13-3 with TRBJ2-3, with D tentatively TRBD1 (6 bases). The CDR3 is CASSDGRGSAETLYF. CDR3 bases read: TGTGCCAGCAGTGATGGCAGGGGAAGTGCAGAA.